The clone carrying this TCR beta chain has only one observation. The CDR3 extends over 18 amino acids. The data stem from a study of CD8 T cells in Susac syndrome. Across the whole study: Patients with Susac syndrome were, at the time of blood collection, therapy-naive, maintained on corticosteroids, or maintained on intravenous immunoglobulin alone.

The RNA input was about 0.5 to 1 ug, and it was reverse transcribed with random hexamers. Amplification of TCR beta CDR3 by immunoSEQ multiplex PCR spanned 54 Vbeta and 13 Jbeta. MiXCR, run by TCRdb on the immunoSEQ multiplex PCR reads, gives a single entry per CDR3 protein. The sample has some 96,000 distinct CDR3 sequences, roughly 94% seen once. The sequenced target, TCR beta, came from blood CD8+ and CD4+ T cells. The origin of this receptor is a human donor with Susac syndrome. The rearrangement uses TRBV21-1 and TRBJ2-7; TRBD1 was called by the table and not checked on the DNA. TRBV21-1 represents a pseudogene. The sequencing sample was made of CD4+ T cells from PBMCs. The DNA of the CDR3 is TGTGCCAGACACGACCGAGGACAGGGCGTTAGGAGCTCCTACGAGCAGTACTTC. Protein product: CARHDRGQGVRSSYEQYF.